This TCR beta chain was recovered during a study of early T cells in non-severe SARS-CoV-2 infection. The overall study: From unsorted whole blood, bulk RNA was sequenced, and the chains remained unpaired. Study-wide results and limits: VDJdb-based matching was biased toward anti-spike CD8 responses and missed private and CD4 specificities.

In this sample, this clonotype turned up many times. What it binds is unknown. The CDR3 is 12 residues long. J was trimmed by 4 bases and V by 4 bases; bases with no gene match: 0. Unique molecular identifiers (one per individual cDNA molecule) were attached. TCRdb reanalysed the 5' RACE reads using MiXCR and keeps one entry per CDR3 protein. The table lists 95,000 to 100,000 distinct CDR3 sequences, 8% to 13% of them singletons. This chain joins TRBV12-3 or TRBV12-4 and TRBJ1-1, with 7 bases lining up with TRBD1. The source is an adult who was a healthcare worker with PCR-confirmed SARS-CoV-2 infection or an uninfected control (not recorded which). Sequencing was done on a sample of whole blood. The CDR3 DNA reads TGTGCCAGCAGTTCAGGGGGCACTGAAGCTTTCTTT. Its translation is CASSSGGTEAFF.